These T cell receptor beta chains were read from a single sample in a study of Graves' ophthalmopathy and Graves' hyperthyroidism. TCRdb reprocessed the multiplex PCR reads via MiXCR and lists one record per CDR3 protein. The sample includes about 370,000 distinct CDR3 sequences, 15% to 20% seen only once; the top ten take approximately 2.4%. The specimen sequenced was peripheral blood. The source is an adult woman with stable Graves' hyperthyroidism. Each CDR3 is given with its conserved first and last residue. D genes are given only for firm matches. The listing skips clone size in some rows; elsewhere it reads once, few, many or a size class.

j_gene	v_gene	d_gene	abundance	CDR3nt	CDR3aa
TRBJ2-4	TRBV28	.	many	TGTGCCAGCGCAGGGGCTCTGAACATTCAGTACTTC	CASAGALNIQYF
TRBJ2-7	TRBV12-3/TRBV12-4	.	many	TGTGCCAGCAGTTCCGGGCGGTCACATCTCTCCTACGAGCAGTACTTC	CASSSGRSHLSYEQYF
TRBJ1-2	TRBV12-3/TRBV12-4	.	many	TGTGCCAGCAGTTTCCCCGCGTTATCTAACTATGGCTACACCTTC	CASSFPALSNYGYTF
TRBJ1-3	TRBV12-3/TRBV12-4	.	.	TGTGCCAGCAGTTTAAATCCGGGCGGACCTGGAAACACCATATATTTT	CASSLNPGGPGNTIYF
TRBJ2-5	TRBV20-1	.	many	TGCAGTGCTAGAGAAATCGCCCTTCGGAGCAAAGAGACCCAGTACTTC	CSAREIALRSKETQYF
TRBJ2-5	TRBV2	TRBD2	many	TGTGCCAGCAGGAAAGGTACTAGCGGTAAATCAGAGACCCAGTACTTC	CASRKGTSGKSETQYF
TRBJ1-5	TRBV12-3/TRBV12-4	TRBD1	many	TGTGCCAGCAGTTTAACCGGGACAGCTAATAGCAATCAGCCCCAGCATTTT	CASSLTGTANSNQPQHF
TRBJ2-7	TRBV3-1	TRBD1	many	TGTGCCAGCAGTCCTCAGGGGGAAGGCGAGCAGTACTTC	CASSPQGEGEQYF
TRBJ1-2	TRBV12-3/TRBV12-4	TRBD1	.	TGTGCCAGCAGCTTTACGACAGGGGGCATGTTTGGCTACACCTTC	CASSFTTGGMFGYTF
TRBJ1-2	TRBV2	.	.	TGTGCCAGCAGTGAAGCGCTGGGCCTGGGAAATGGCTACACCTTC	CASSEALGLGNGYTF
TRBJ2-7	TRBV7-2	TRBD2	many	TGTGCCAGCAGCTTAGCAGCGGGAGGGCCCTCACTCTACGAGCAGTACTTC	CASSLAAGGPSLYEQYF
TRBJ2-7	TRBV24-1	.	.	TGTGCCACCAGTGATTCCGGGACGGTCGGGGACGAGCAGTACTTC	CATSDSGTVGDEQYF
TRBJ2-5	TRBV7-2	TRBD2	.	TGTGCCAGCAGCTTAGCCCCGCCGGGACTAGCGGGGGTTGACAAGGAGACCCAGTACTTC	CASSLAPPGLAGVDKETQYF
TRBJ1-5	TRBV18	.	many	TGTGCCAGCTCAACGGGCAGGGGCAATCAGCCCCAGCATTTT	CASSTGRGNQPQHF
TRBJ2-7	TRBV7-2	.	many	TGTGCCAGCAGCTTATGGGCCGCCGCACGGGTCGAGCAGTACTTC	CASSLWAAARVEQYF
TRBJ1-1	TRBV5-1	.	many	TGCGCCAGCAGCTTGAGTCTGTCGGAGGTAACCGAAGCTTTCTTT	CASSLSLSEVTEAFF
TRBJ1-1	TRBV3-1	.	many	TGTGCCAGCAGCCCATACCGCGGGGGGCGTCTCACTGAAGCTTTCTTT	CASSPYRGGRLTEAFF
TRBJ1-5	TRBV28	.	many	TGTGCCAGCAGTTTAATGGGGGGCACTCAGCCCCAGCATTTT	CASSLMGGTQPQHF
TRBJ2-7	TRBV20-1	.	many	TGCAGTGCTTCTCACTACGAGCAGTACTTC	CSASHYEQYF
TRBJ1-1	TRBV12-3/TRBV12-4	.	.	TGTGCCAGCAGGGATCAGGGTTGGCTCACTGAAGCTTTCTTT	CASRDQGWLTEAFF
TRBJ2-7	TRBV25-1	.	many	TGTGCCAGCAGTGAGACCCGGGGCTCCTACGAGCAGTACTTC	CASSETRGSYEQYF